One TCR beta chain is described in this entry. Its antigen is not yet known. Within one base of it there is no much larger clone, and no base qualities were kept. The CDR3 regions of human TCRbeta chains were subjected to immunosequencing. The study's processing was this. TCRs in the repertoires were matched against a reference library of SARS-CoV-2-specific TCRs that had been generated with the MIRA antigen-specificity platform. Breadth was defined as the fraction of unique TCRs that were SARS-CoV-2-associated. Depth was defined as the fraction of total T cells that were SARS-CoV-2-associated. Using the MIRA data, each spike-specific TCR was assigned both to the spike region to which the TCR was reactive and to a CD4 or CD8 class. Log10-transformed breadth and depth values were compared by one-way ANOVA with Sidak's multiple comparisons tests. TCRdb provides this immuneACCESS table in a form limited to in-frame rearrangements. Some clones are lacking; in checked studies, under half of them reflect an unresolved V gene, and why the rest are absent is not known. For V, J and clone size, that table is used; D and trimming come from the DNA. The sample includes approximately 100,000 clones, with about 90% observed a single time. Less than 8% of the sample is in the top ten clones.

This entry belongs to a study of T cell responses to AZD1222 COVID-19 vaccine (dated by TCRdb to the early 2020s). As for the study more broadly: Because spike-specific TCR depth and breadth did not differ between the two schedules, AZD1222 recipients who got a second dose at roughly 4 weeks were pooled with those who got a second dose at roughly 12 weeks. TCR sequencing was performed for approximately 240 trial participants, of whom about 200 were given two doses of AZD1222 and some 25 were given two doses of MenACWY control vaccine. Enrollment into the trials was organized by age into subgroups of 18-55, 56-69 and 70-plus years, and those subgroups contained roughly 150, 30 and 60 TCR-sequenced participants, respectively. Findings and caveats that apply to the study as a whole: Epitopes outside the regions mutated in the B.1.351 and B.1.1.7 variants were reportedly recognized by nearly half of the unique spike-specific TCRs. Participants were mostly white British and included more females than males, and it was suggested by the authors that clonal diversity may have been underestimated. Spike-specific TCR breadth and depth rose significantly after two AZD1222 doses compared with day 0 and with MenACWY recipients. The 56-69-year group was small, and its depth increase did not reach significance, likely because of low power. The whole spike protein was spanned by vaccine-associated CD4 TCRs, and dominant responses were seen in regions 160-218 and 743-854. Only 5 to 7 AZD1222 recipients were SARS-CoV-2 seropositive at baseline, limiting conclusions about previously exposed vaccinees. No day 14 peak-response samples were available, so repertoires were characterized only after the peak T cell response.

Measured from the cysteine to the phenylalanine, the CDR3 is 15 residues long. Left in the record is the CDR3 DNA by itself, 45 bases read in frame from the first base. The germline V gene encodes CDR1 SGHRS and CDR2 YFSETQ. The germline ends are 9 bases apart after V is trimmed by 3 bases and J by 2 bases. What the time point label conveys for this sample: baseline before first vaccination. The vaccinee samples were drawn from two UK trials, COV001 and COV002, one of which was a single-blind randomized controlled phase 2/3 trial testing AZD1222 (ChAdOx1 nCoV-19) in healthy adults. For TCRbeta chain sequencing, PBMC samples from trial participants were taken at day 0 and at day 28 after the second dose.

Sequenced here: peripheral blood, sampled on day 0 of AZD1222 vaccination. The chain uses TRBV5-1 and TRBJ2-6; possibly the D gene is TRBD1, per 6 matching bases. The receptor comes from an adult in good health. The CDR3 reads CASSSQGTGANVLTF. The DNA sequence is as follows: TGCGCCAGCAGCTCACAGGGAACTGGGGCCAACGTCCTGACTTTC.